These 12 T cell receptor beta chains share one sample of origin, sequenced in a study of shared clonotypes between healthy human individuals. Libraries were prepared by immunoSEQ multiplex PCR; TCRdb keeps only in-frame clonotypes and omits some of them. The table lists roughly 500,000 clones, around 73% of them singletons, with around 12% in the top ten. The sample comprised PBMCs. The receptors originated from a middle-aged woman in good health. Some clones in this sample may be carry-over from other donors' samples.

V usage is TRBV18 and J usage is TRBJ2-7, with TRBD2 matching 8 bases. This CDR3 region has 14 residues. V shed 6 bases, J shed 5 bases, and the junction held 9 bases outside the gene matches. Germline V lookup: CDR1 KGHSH, CDR2 LQKENI. The CDR3 reads CASSPGRGQDEQYF. In DNA, the CDR3 is TGTGCCAGCTCCCCCGGGAGGGGTCAGGACGAGCAGTACTTC. Combining the CDR3 with reference TRBV18 and TRBJ2-7 gives the whole variable domain NAGVMQNPRHLVRRRGQEARLRCSPMKGHSHVYWYRQLPEEGLKFMVYLQKENIIDESGMPKERFSAEFPKEGPSILRIQQVVRGDSAAYFCASSPGRGQDEQYFGPGTRLTVT.

This rearrangement joins TRBV30 to TRBJ2-7; 7 bases fit TRBD1. V was pared by 3 bases and J by 3 bases, with 8 bases of the junction left unmatched. The CDR3 covers 14 residues. CDR1 GTSNPN and CDR2 SVGIG come from the germline V gene (reference sequence). The CDR3: CAWRGGRGYYEQYF. CDR3 bases: TGTGCCTGGAGGGGCGGCAGGGGGTACTACGAGCAGTACTTC.

Only one count was recorded for this clone. The V call is TRBV11-3, the J call TRBJ2-5, with 12 bases matching TRBD2. The length of the CDR3 is 16 residues. Germline CDR1 is SGHNT and CDR2 is YENEEA. With V trimmed by 5 bases and J by 1 base, 5 bases remained unmatched. CDR3 residues: CASSRGTSGFQETQYF. In DNA, the CDR3 is TGTGCCAGCAGCCGTGGGACTAGCGGGTTCCAAGAGACCCAGTACTTC.

The chain couples TRBV4-2 to TRBJ2-2, with TRBD2 matching 9 bases. This CDR3 has 16 amino acids. V shed 2 bases and J 4 bases; nucleotides not matched to a gene: 5. The germline V gene encodes CDR1 LGHNA and CDR2 YNFKEQ. CDR3 protein: CASSQLSGSGTGELFF. DNA of the CDR3: TGTGCCAGCAGCCAACTTAGCGGGAGTGGCACCGGGGAGCTGTTTTTT.

V and J are TRBV25-1 and TRBJ2-3; TRBD2 is a possible D gene (6 bases). Germline CDR1 and CDR2: MGHDK and SYGVNS. V gave up 0 bases and J gave up 1 base, with 14 bases separating them. This CDR3 has 17 amino acids. The CDR3 nucleotides are TGTGCCAGCAGTGAATACCGACTAGAATGGGGCACAGATACGCAGTATTTT. Its protein product is CASSEYRLEWGTDTQYF.

This clone showed up just a few times. The genes are TRBV5-1 and TRBJ1-1, with D uncertain. With 5 bases removed from V and 1 base from J, the gap between germline ends came to 9 bases. This CDR3 has 13 residues. Germline CDR1 is SGHRS and CDR2 is YFSETQ. Here the CDR3 DNA reads TGCGCCAGCAGGAGACAACCGAACACTGAAGCTTTCTTT. Translated, it gives CASRRQPNTEAFF.

On this clone itself: A clone one base away is much larger, so this may be a read error. The V gene is TRBV27, the J gene TRBJ1-5, with TRBD1 as a possible D gene (6 bases). CDR1 and CDR2 (germline): MNHEY, SMNVEV (reference sequence). Trimming took 0 bases from V and 9 from J, leaving 15 bases between them. The CDR3 extends over 15 amino acids. This CDR3 is CASSLSMGANRPQHF. CDR3 bases: TGTGCCAGCAGTTTATCGATGGGGGCTAACCGGCCCCAGCATTTT.

The chain links TRBV6-1 to TRBJ2-3; TRBD2 matches 14 bases. This CDR3 is built from 20 residues. CDR1 MNHNS and CDR2 SASEGT come from the germline V gene. Trimming cost V 4 bases and J 2 bases; bases outside gene matches: 14. The CDR3 loop reads CASSAGLAGATGGVTDTQYF. The CDR3 DNA is TGTGCCAGCAGTGCGGGACTAGCGGGAGCTACTGGAGGGGTCACAGATACGCAGTATTTT.

The chain is built from TRBV12-2 and TRBJ2-7; the table names TRBD2, a call not compared with the DNA. TRBV12-2 is classified as a pseudogene. This CDR3 has 17 amino acids. The CDR3: CASRSARMRELEYEQYF. DNA for the CDR3: TGTGCAAGTCGCTCTGCCAGGATGCGGGAATTAGAGTACGAGCAGTACTTC.

This clone was counted a few times. In nucleotides, the CDR3 is TGCGCCAGCAGTGAATGGGCTGAGGAAAAACTGTTTTTT. Translated, it gives CASSEWAEEKLFF. The chain joins TRBV10-2 to TRBJ1-4, with D hard to call. V lost 3 bases and J 8 bases, leaving 10 bases between the germline ends. The CDR3 runs 13 residues. Germline V gene sequence: CDR1 WSHSY, CDR2 SAAADI.

The chain recombines TRBV9 with TRBJ1-5; 10 nucleotides match TRBD1. This CDR3 has 15 residues. The V and J ends lost 4 bases and 7 bases, in that order; junction bases with no gene match: 8. CDR1 and CDR2 from the germline V gene are SGDLS and YYNGEE. CDR3 bases: TGTGCCAGCAGCTCGGAACCGGGACAGGGGCAGCCCCAGCATTTT. Its translation is CASSSEPGQGQPQHF.

This clone was detected once. The V and J genes are TRBV19 and TRBJ2-2; perhaps TRBD2 as D (6 bases). CDR1 and CDR2 from the germline V gene are LNHDA and SQIVND (reference sequence). CDR3 length: 14 amino acids. Between the trimmed V and J ends, which lost 7 bases and 2 bases, there was a span of 11 bases. CDR3 loop: CASTREINTGELFF. Here the CDR3 DNA reads TGTGCCAGTACCCGGGAGATAAACACCGGGGAGCTGTTTTTT.